This T cell receptor (beta chain) appears in the sequencing data of a study of blood T cell repertoires in COVID-19. Study-level information: Some COVID-19 samples were acute and others convalescent; all came from the United States, Italy and Spain.

Per germline, CDR1 SNHLY and CDR2 FYNNEI. CDR3 length: 13 residues. V shed 5 bases and J shed 7 bases, with 14 bases lying between them. Original methodology: Amplifying reference gene primers gave estimates of nucleated cell counts. This table comes from immunoSEQ multiplex PCR, and its TCRdb copy is limited to in-frame clones, with some not included. V, J and clone size are those of that table, while D and trimming were read from the DNA. The data hold roughly 270,000 clones, with approximately 86% observed a single time. Sequencing used peripheral blood. The chain couples TRBV2 to TRBJ1-2, with D maybe TRBD1 (6 bases). This sequence was found in a man younger than 30 with active or convalescent COVID-19. The CDR3 coding sequence is TGTGCCAGCAGTTACAGGGAAGGGCTTGGCTACACCTTC. Protein: CASSYREGLGYTF.